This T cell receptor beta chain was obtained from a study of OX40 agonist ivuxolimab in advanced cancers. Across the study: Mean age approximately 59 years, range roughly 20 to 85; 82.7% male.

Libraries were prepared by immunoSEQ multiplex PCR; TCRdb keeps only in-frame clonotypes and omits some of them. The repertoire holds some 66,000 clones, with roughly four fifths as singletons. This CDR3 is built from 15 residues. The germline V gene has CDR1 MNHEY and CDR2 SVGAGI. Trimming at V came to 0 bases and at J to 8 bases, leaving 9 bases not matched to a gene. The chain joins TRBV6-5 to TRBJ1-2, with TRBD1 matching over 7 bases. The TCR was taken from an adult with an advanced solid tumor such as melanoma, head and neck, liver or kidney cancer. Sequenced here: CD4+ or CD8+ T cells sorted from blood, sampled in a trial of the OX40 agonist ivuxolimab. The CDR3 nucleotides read TGTGCCAGCAGTTACTCCGAGGGGACAGCTGGCGGCTACACCTTC. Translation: CASSYSEGTAGGYTF.